A single sample is the source of the 5 T cell receptor beta chains below, sequenced in a study of vaccination effects on CD4 cells after COVID-19. The antigens for these receptors are not known. ViraFEST assay sequencing came after antigen-specific CD4+ T cells were expanded with viral peptide pools. Subsequent to a culture period of more than 9 days, CD4+ T cells were isolated. This person's SARS-CoV-2 infection, confirmed by PCR, occurred between March and December 2020. Some clones are missing from TCRdb's copy, which holds only in-frame ones; the method was immunoSEQ multiplex PCR. The data contain about 22,000 clones, 65% to 85% of them singletons. Source: CD4+ T cells from PBMCs cultured with SARS-CoV-2 spike peptides, taken before COVID-19 vaccination. These TCRs come from a human donor who had a prior SARS-CoV-2 infection.

This clone was counted ten times or more. The chain has TRBV7-3 and TRBJ2-2; 9 bases line up with TRBD2. The germline gives CDR1 SGHTA, CDR2 FQGTGA. J was trimmed by 2 bases and V by 2 bases; bases with no gene match: 3. This CDR3 comprises 16 residues. The CDR3 is CASSLLGLANTGELFF. The CDR3 bases are TGTGCCAGCAGCTTATTGGGACTAGCTAACACCGGGGAGCTGTTTTTT.

By sample share, this clone is medium-sized. This chain uses TRBV7-6 with TRBJ1-3, with D unclear. V lost 1 base and J lost 0, with 13 bases in between. The CDR3 spans 17 residues. Germline-derived CDR1 and CDR2 are SGHVS and FNYEAQ. The CDR3 reads CASSLGAWDGSGNTIYF. DNA for the CDR3: TGTGCCAGCAGCTTAGGGGCTTGGGATGGCTCTGGAAACACCATATATTTT.

The CDR3 protein is CASSFQPSGNTIYF. The DNA of the CDR3 is TGTGCCAGCAGTTTTCAACCCTCTGGAAACACCATATATTTT. V gene TRBV6-5 combines with J gene TRBJ1-3; D call uncertain. V lost 4 bases to trimming and J lost 0 bases, with 7 bases between them. The CDR3 has 14 residues. From germline, CDR1 is MNHEY and CDR2 SVGAGI.

This clone is termed medium-sized (0.01 to 0.1%). This CDR3 is also generated by other DNA sequences in the sample. V and J are TRBV6-5 and TRBJ1-2, with D tentatively TRBD1 (6 bases). V was shortened by 0 bases and J by 4 bases, with 12 bases between the two germline ends. The CDR3 totals 15 residues. CDR1 MNHEY and CDR2 SVGAGI come from the germline V gene. The CDR3 region is CASSYSTGGVYGYTF. As DNA, the CDR3 is TGTGCCAGCAGTTACTCGACCGGGGGCGTCTATGGCTACACCTTC.

CDR3 sequence reads: CASSSSLGQGRGGGDTQYF. The CDR3 DNA reads as TGTGCCAGCAGTTCCTCCCTTGGACAGGGCAGAGGAGGCGGCGATACGCAGTATTTT. The chain has TRBV6-2 or TRBV6-3 and TRBJ2-3, with 8 bases lining up with TRBD1. The V gene's germline CDR1 is MNHEY and CDR2 SVGEGT. With 4 bases clipped from V and 6 bases from J, the junction kept 21 bases outside the gene matches. The CDR3 sequence is 19 residues long.